One sample yielded the 7 T cell receptor beta chains listed below, sequenced in a study of blood T cell repertoires in COVID-19. Generated by immunoSEQ multiplex PCR, the TCRdb table keeps only in-frame clones and is missing some. The table includes about 260,000 clones, 88% detected once. The sequenced material came from peripheral blood. Receptor source: a man aged 55 to 70 who had recovered from COVID-19.

The chain links TRBV4-2 to TRBJ1-5, with 7 bases fitting TRBD1. The CDR3 runs 14 residues. In germline, CDR1 is LGHNA, CDR2 YNFKEQ. V lost 4 bases, J lost 2 bases, and 2 bases stayed unmatched. In DNA form, the CDR3 reads TGTGCCAGCAGCCTCGGGACAGGCAATCAGCCCCAGCATTTT. Protein sequence: CASSLGTGNQPQHF.

The rearrangement uses TRBV24-1 and TRBJ1-2, with 12 bases fitting TRBD1. CDR3 length: 17 residues. Germline V gene sequence: CDR1 KGHDR, CDR2 SFDVKD. Trimming cost V 3 bases and J 3 bases; bases outside gene matches: 7. This CDR3 is CATSDGTGGITDYGYTF. The CDR3, as DNA: TGTGCCACCAGTGATGGGACAGGGGGCATAACCGACTATGGCTACACCTTC.

V usage is TRBV5-4 and J usage is TRBJ2-7; 9 nucleotides match TRBD2. The V gene end was trimmed by 1 base and the J gene end by 0 bases; junction bases not matched to a gene: 5. Germline CDR1 and CDR2: SGHNT and YYREEE (reference sequence). CDR3 size: 16 residues. The CDR3 reads CASSLRLADYSYEQYF. CDR3 nucleotides: TGTGCCAGCAGCTTGCGACTAGCGGATTACTCCTACGAGCAGTACTTC.

This chain joins TRBV5-1 and TRBJ2-5, with 9 bases lining up with TRBD2. Losses at the gene ends were 0 bases for V and 5 bases for J; bases not matched to a gene: 8. The CDR3 runs 16 residues. Germline assignment: CDR1 SGHRS and CDR2 YFSETQ. DNA for the CDR3: TGCGCCAGCAGCTTGGCCTGGCGGGGGGGAATGGAGACCCAGTACTTC. Translation gives CASSLAWRGGMETQYF.

The rearrangement uses TRBV5-1 and TRBJ2-5, with 8 bases identical to TRBD2. The V gene end was trimmed by 4 bases and the J gene end by 2 bases; junction bases not matched to a gene: 13. The CDR3 runs to 17 residues. Germline assignment: CDR1 SGHRS and CDR2 YFSETQ. CDR3: CASSTSRSGGVQETQYF. The CDR3 coding sequence is TGCGCCAGCAGCACCTCCCGAAGCGGGGGAGTTCAAGAGACCCAGTACTTC.

This clone was recorded once. The gene calls are TRBV23-1 and TRBJ1-1, with D possibly matching TRBD1 (6 bases). TRBV23-1 is treated as an ORF (open reading frame) with a function not yet certain. Trimming cost V 0 bases and J 10 bases, with 9 bases left between them. This CDR3 is 12 amino acids long. CDR3 amino acids: CASSQSPRGAFF. The CDR3 bases are TGCGCCAGCAGTCAATCCCCCAGGGGAGCTTTCTTT.

The chain joins TRBV6-5 to TRBJ1-2; the match to TRBD1 covers 9 bases. V was clipped by 3 bases and J by 4 bases; unmatched bases: 6. CDR1 and CDR2 (germline): MNHEY, SVGAGI. CDR3 length: 15 residues. In DNA form, the CDR3 reads TGTGCCAGCAGTTATCTAGGACAGGGGAGCTATGGCTACACCTTC. Residues: CASSYLGQGSYGYTF.